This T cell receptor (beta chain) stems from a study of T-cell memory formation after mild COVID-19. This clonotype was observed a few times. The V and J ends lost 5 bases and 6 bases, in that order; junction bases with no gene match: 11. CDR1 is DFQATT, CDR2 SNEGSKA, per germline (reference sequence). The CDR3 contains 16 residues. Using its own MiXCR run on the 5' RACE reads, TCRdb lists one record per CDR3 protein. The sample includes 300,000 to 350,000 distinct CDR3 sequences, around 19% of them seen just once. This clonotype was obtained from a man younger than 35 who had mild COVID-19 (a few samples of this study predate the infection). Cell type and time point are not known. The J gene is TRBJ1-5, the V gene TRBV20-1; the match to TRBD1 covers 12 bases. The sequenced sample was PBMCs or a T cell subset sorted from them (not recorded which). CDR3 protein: CSAVPGQGAFFQPQHF. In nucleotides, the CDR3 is TGCAGTGCTGTCCCGGGACAGGGGGCTTTCTTTCAGCCCCAGCATTTT.